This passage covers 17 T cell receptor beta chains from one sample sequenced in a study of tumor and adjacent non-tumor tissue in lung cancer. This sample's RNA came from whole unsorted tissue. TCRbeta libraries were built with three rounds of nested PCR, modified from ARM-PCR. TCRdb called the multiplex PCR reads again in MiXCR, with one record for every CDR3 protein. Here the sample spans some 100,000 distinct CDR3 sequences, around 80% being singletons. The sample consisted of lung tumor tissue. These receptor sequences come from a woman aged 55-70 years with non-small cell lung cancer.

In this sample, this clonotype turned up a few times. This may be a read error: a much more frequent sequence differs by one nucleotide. The CDR3 is CGAPIFGRDTEAFF. The CDR3 bases are TGCGGTGCCCCTATCTTCGGGAGAGACACTGAAGCTTTCTTT. This rearrangement joins TRBV20-1 to TRBJ1-1, with D unresolved. CDR3 length: 14 amino acids. Germline assignment: CDR1 DFQATT and CDR2 SNEGSKA (reference sequence).

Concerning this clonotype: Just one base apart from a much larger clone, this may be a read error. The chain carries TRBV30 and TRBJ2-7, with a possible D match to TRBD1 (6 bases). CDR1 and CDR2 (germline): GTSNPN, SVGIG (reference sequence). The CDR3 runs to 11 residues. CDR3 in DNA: TGTGCCTGGAGTTTTGGGGGCGAGGAGTACTTC. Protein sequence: CAWSFGGEEYF.

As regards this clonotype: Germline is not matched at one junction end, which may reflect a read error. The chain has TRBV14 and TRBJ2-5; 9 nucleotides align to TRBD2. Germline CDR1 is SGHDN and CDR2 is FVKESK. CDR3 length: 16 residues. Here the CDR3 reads CASSQDYLAGREIQYF. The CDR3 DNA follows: TGTGCCAGCAGCCAAGATTACCTAGCGGGACGAGAGATCCAGTACTTC.

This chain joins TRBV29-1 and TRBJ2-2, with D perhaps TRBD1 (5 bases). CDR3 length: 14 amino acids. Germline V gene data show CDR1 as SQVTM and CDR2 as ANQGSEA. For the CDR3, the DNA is TGCAGAGTTACAAGGACAAGGAACACCGGGGAGCTGTTTTTT. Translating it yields CRVTRTRNTGELFF.

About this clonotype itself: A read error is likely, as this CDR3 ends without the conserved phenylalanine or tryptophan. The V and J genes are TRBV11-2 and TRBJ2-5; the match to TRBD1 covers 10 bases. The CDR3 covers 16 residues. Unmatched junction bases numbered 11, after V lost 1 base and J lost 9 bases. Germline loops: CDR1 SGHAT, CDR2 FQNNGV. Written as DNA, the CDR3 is TGTGCCAGCAGCTTAGGGACAGGGGGGGGGGAGACATCCCAGTACTCC. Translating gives CASSLGTGGGETSQYS.

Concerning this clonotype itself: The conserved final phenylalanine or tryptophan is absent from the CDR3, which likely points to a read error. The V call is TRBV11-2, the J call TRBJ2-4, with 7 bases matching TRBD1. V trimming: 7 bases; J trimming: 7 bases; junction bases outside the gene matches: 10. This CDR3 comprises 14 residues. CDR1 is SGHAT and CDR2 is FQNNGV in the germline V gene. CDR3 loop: CASIPTGTENIQYL. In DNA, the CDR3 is TGTGCCAGCATCCCCACCGGGACAGAGAACATTCAGTACCTC.

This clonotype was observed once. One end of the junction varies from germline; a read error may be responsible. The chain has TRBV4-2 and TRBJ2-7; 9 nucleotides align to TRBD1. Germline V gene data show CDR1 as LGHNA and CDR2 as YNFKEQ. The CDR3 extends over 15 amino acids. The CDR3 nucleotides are TGTGCAAGCAGCTTGAGACAGGGGGTTTCCTACGAGCAGTACTTC. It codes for CASSLRQGVSYEQYF.

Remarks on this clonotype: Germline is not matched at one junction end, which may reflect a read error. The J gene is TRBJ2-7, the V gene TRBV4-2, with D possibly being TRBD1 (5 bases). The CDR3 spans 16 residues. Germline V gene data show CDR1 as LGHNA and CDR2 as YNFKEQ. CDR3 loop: CASSQDLSQGGYEQGF. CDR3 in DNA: TGTGCCAGCAGCCAAGATTTATCCCAGGGCGGCTACGAGCAGGGCTTC.

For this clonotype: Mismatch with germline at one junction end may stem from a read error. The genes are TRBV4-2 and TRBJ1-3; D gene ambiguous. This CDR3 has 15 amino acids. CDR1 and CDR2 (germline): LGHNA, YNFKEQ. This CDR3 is CASSSREGAGNTIYF. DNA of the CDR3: TGTGCCAGCAGCTCAAGGGAAGGAGCTGGAAACACCATATATTTC.

CDR3 coding DNA: TGTGCCAGCAGCATCCCCGGAGTCGTGGGTGAGCAGTTCTTC. It yields the protein CASSIPGVVGEQFF. The rearrangement joins TRBV11-2 to TRBJ2-1; D is unresolved. The V and J ends lost 5 bases and 9 bases respectively, with 17 bases between them. CDR1 is SGHAT, CDR2 FQNNGV, per germline. The CDR3 consists of 14 residues.

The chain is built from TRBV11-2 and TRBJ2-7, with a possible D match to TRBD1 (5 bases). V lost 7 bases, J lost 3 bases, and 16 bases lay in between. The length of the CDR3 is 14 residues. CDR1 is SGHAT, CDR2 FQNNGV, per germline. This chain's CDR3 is CASNQRFQGYEQYF. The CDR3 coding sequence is TGTGCCAGCAACCAGAGATTTCAGGGCTACGAGCAGTACTTC.

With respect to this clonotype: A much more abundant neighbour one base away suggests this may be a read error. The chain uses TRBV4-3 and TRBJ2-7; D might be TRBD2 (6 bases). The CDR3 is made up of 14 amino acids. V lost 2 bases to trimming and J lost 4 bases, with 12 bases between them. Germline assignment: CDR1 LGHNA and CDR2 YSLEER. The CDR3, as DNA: TGCGCCAGCAGCCAATTCGGGGGAAGGTACGAGCAGTACTTC. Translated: CASSQFGGRYEQYF.

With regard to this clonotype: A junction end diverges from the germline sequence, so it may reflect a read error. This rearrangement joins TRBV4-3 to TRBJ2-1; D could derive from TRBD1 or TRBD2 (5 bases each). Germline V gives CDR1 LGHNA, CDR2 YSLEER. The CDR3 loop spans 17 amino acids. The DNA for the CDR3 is TGCGCCAGCTGCCAAGATTTCGGGACCAATTCGGGCAATGAGCAGTTCTTC. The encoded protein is CASCQDFGTNSGNEQFF.

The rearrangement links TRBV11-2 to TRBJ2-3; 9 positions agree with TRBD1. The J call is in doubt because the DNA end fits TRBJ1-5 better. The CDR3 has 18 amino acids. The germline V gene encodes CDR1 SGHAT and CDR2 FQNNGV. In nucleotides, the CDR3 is TGTGCCAGCAGCTTAAGAGCCGGGACAGGGATAAGCACAGATACGCAGCATTTT. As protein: CASSLRAGTGISTDTQHF.

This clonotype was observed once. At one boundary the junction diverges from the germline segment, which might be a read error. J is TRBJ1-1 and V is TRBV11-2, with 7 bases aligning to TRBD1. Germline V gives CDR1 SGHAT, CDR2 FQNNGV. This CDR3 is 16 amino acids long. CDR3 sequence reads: CASSLGSGGRKTEAFF. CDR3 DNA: TGTGCCAGCAGCTTAGGCTCAGGGGGTAGGAAGACTGAAGCCTTCTTT. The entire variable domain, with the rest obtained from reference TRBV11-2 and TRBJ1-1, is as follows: EAGVAQSPRYKIIEKRQSVAFWCNPISGHATLYWYQQILGQGPKLLIQFQNNGVVDDSQLPKDRFSAERLKGVDSTLKIQPAKLEDSAVYLCASSLGSGGRKTEAFFGQGTRLTVV.

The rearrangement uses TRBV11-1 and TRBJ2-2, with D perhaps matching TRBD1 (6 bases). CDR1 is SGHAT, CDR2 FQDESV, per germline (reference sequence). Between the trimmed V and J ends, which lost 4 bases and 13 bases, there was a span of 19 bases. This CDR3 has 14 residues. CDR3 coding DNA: TGTGCCAGCAGCTCGGAACAGGGCACCTGGGGGCTGTTTTTT. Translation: CASSSEQGTWGLFF.

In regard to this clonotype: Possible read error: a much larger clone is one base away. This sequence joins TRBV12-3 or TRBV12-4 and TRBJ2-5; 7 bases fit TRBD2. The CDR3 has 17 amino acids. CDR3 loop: CTSSGGVSGKIQETQYF. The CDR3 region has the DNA TGTACCAGCAGTGGGGGGGTAAGCGGGAAAATTCAAGAGACCCAGTACTTC.